One and the same sample provided the 13 T cell receptor beta chains below, sequenced in a study of human T cells and chemical hapten exposure. MiXCR, applied by TCRdb to the RACE reads, yields one record per CDR3 protein. The sample gives 350,000 or so distinct CDR3 sequences, about 7% of which show up once; 8% to 9% is in the top ten. This sample's time point: patch test 1, 2 weeks after DPC sensitization. The treatment here: therapeutic diphenylcyclopropenone sensitization with weekly scalp DPC. Sequencing was performed on whole blood, taken in connection with sensitization to the hapten diphenylcyclopropenone (DPC). These receptors were taken from a young woman with alopecia areata. Some clones in this sample may be carry-over from other donors' samples.

This clonotype was counted ten times or more. The chain links TRBV6-1 to TRBJ1-5; D is unclear. Germline V gene sequence: CDR1 MNHNS, CDR2 SASEGT. The CDR3 consists of 15 residues. V dropped 3 bases and J dropped 0 bases, with 9 bases sitting between them. CDR3 sequence: CASSEDGNSNQPQHF. CDR3 bases: TGTGCCAGCAGTGAGGACGGTAATAGCAATCAGCCCCAGCATTTT.

V usage is TRBV10-3 and J usage is TRBJ1-2; D is unresolved. Germline V gene lookup returns CDR1 ENHRY and CDR2 SYGVKD. Trimming cost V 0 bases and J 6 bases, with 11 bases left between them. The CDR3 totals 14 residues. For the CDR3, the DNA is TGTGCCATCAGTGAGTCTCGGAGGGCCGATGGCTACACCTTC. Amino acids: CAISESRRADGYTF.

This clonotype turned up a few times. V gene TRBV6-5 combines with J gene TRBJ1-5; D unresolved. Trimming took 0 bases from V and 7 from J, leaving 13 bases between them. Germline V gene data show CDR1 as MNHEY and CDR2 as SVGAGI. This CDR3 comprises 15 residues. As DNA, the CDR3 is TGTGCCAGCAGTTACTCGATCGGGAACGGGCAGCCCCAGCATTTT. Translated: CASSYSIGNGQPQHF.

The rearrangement joins TRBV6-5 to TRBJ2-1, with a weak D call TRBD1 (6 bases). The ends were cut back, 3 bases at V and 4 bases at J, with 10 bases in the middle. CDR1 and CDR2 from the germline V gene are MNHEY and SVGAGI. The CDR3 sequence is 14 residues long. CDR3 sequence reads: CASSYQGQYNEQFF. CDR3 DNA sequence: TGTGCCAGCAGTTATCAGGGGCAGTACAATGAGCAGTTCTTC.

This clonotype was counted between two and nine times. The CDR3 DNA follows: TGTGCCAGCAGACCGGGACAGCTAAATTCACCCCTCCACTTT. It specifies CASRPGQLNSPLHF. The chain joins TRBV6-5 to TRBJ1-6; TRBD1 matches at 7 bases. Looked up from germline, CDR1 is MNHEY and CDR2 is SVGAGI. The CDR3 spans 14 residues. V was clipped by 6 bases and J by 7 bases; unmatched bases: 6.

There are many counts of this clonotype. The chain has TRBV5-1 and TRBJ2-1; 10 bases are shared with TRBD2. Germline V CDR1 and CDR2: SGHRS, YFSETQ. J was trimmed by 9 bases and V by 3 bases; bases with no gene match: 3. This CDR3 comprises 13 residues. The CDR3 sequence is CASSYGTSVEQFF. DNA for the CDR3: TGCGCCAGCAGCTATGGGACTAGCGTTGAGCAGTTCTTC. Complete variable domain (other parts from reference TRBV5-1 and TRBJ2-1): KAGVTQTPRYLIKTRGQQVTLSCSPISGHRSVSWYQQTPGQGLQFLFEYFSETQRNKGNFPGRFSGRQFSNSRSEMNVSTLELGDSALYLCASSYGTSVEQFFGPGTRLTVL.

This clonotype was observed a few times. The V call is TRBV6-5, the J call TRBJ2-3, with a possible D match to TRBD2 (5 bases). Germline V gene lookup returns CDR1 MNHEY and CDR2 SVGAGI. The CDR3 spans 13 residues. The V end was cut by 10 bases, the J end by 1 base, with 12 bases between. The chain's CDR3 is CATQLEGTDTQYF. Written as DNA, the CDR3 is TGTGCCACTCAGCTGGAGGGCACAGATACGCAGTATTTT.

This sequence joins TRBV12-3 or TRBV12-4 and TRBJ2-1; 8 bases agree with TRBD2. The CDR3 is 17 residues long. V shed 5 bases and J 0 bases; nucleotides not matched to a gene: 9. The CDR3 reads CASSEGTSSSSYNEQFF. DNA of the CDR3: TGTGCCAGCAGTGAAGGGACTAGTTCGAGCTCCTACAATGAGCAGTTCTTC.

This clonotype was found many times. An end of the junction differs from the germline gene, which may be a read error. V gene TRBV7-7 combines with J gene TRBJ2-3, with 14 bases that match TRBD2. This CDR3 comprises 17 residues. Looked up from germline, CDR1 is SSHAT and CDR2 is FNYEAQ (reference sequence). The CDR3 is CASSRGLAGGHTDTQYF. The CDR3 DNA is TGTGCTAGCAGCCGAGGACTAGCGGGGGGCCACACAGATACGCAGTATTTT.

The chain employs TRBV5-5 and TRBJ2-7; D tentatively reads TRBD1 or TRBD2 (6 bases each). Germline CDR1 SGHKS, CDR2 YYEKEE (reference sequence). Between the trimmed V and J ends, which lost 0 bases and 9 bases, there was a span of 22 bases. The CDR3 has 16 residues. The CDR3 sequence: CASSLEGGSLLLGQYF. CDR3 bases: TGTGCCAGCAGCTTGGAAGGGGGGTCCCTCCTATTAGGGCAGTACTTC. Looking up the rest from reference TRBV5-5 and TRBJ2-7 gives the full variable domain: DAGVTQSPTHLIKTRGQQVTLRCSPISGHKSVSWYQQVLGQGPQFIFQYYEKEERGRGNFPDRFSARQFPNYSSELNVNALLLGDSALYLCASSLEGGSLLLGQYFGPGTRLTVT.

In this sample, this clonotype turned up a few times. In nucleotides, the CDR3 is TGTGCCAGCAGCCGTACAGGGGGCCCGAACACCGGGGAGCTGTTTTTT. This gives the protein CASSRTGGPNTGELFF. The genes are TRBV7-2 and TRBJ2-2; 9 bases agree with TRBD1. CDR1 SGHTA and CDR2 FQGNSA come from the germline V gene. J gave up 0 bases and V 5 bases, and 4 bases lay outside the gene matches. The length of the CDR3 is 16 residues.

The chain has TRBV7-8 and TRBJ1-1; D is unclear. Per the germline V gene, CDR1 is SGHVS and CDR2 is FQNEAQ. V lost 5 bases and J 4 bases, leaving 5 bases between the germline ends. This CDR3 has 11 residues. The chain's CDR3 is CASSQVTEAFF. CDR3 coding DNA: TGTGCCAGCAGCCAGGTCACTGAAGCTTTCTTT.

This clonotype was seen many times. CDR3 nucleotides: TGTGCCAGCAGCTTAAGTGCCGGGAGGGGGACTGAAGCTTTCTTT. Translating gives CASSLSAGRGTEAFF. This sequence joins TRBV7-2 and TRBJ1-1, with D maybe TRBD1 (6 bases). V was clipped by 2 bases and J by 5 bases, with 15 bases between them. The CDR3 covers 15 residues. In germline, CDR1 is SGHTA, CDR2 FQGNSA.